This TCR beta chain was captured in a study of blood T cell repertoires in COVID-19. Overall study context: COVID-19 samples from acute and convalescent phases originated in the United States, Italy and Spain.

Per the authors' pipeline: Reference gene primers were amplified, and this amplification served to estimate nucleated cell counts. The assay was immunoSEQ multiplex PCR, and TCRdb's table has in-frame clones only and misses some. The DNA was the basis for D and trimming; V, J and clone size are from that table. This table has some 150,000 clones, approximately 87% appearing once. The germline V gene has CDR1 LNHDA and CDR2 SQIVND (reference sequence). This CDR3 has 13 residues. J lost 6 bases, V lost 4 bases, and 6 bases had no gene match. The specimen sequenced was peripheral blood. The chain links TRBV19 to TRBJ2-7, with TRBD2 matching 7 bases. This TCR was sampled from a woman aged 40 to 49 with acute or convalescent COVID-19. The CDR3: CASSTALATEQYF. As DNA, the CDR3 is TGTGCCAGTAGTACAGCACTAGCGACCGAGCAGTACTTC.